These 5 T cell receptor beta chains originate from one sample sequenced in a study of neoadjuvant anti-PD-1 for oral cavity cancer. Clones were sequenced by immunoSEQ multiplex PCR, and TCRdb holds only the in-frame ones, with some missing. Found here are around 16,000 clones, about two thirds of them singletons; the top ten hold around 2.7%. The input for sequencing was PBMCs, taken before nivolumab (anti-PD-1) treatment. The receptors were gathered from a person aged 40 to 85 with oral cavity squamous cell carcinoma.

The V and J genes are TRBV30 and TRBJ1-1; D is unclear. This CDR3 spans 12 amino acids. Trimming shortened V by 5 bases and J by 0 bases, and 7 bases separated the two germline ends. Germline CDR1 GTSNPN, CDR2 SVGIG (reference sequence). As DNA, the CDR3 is TGTGCCTGGGACAAAATGAACACTGAAGCTTTCTTT. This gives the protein CAWDKMNTEAFF.

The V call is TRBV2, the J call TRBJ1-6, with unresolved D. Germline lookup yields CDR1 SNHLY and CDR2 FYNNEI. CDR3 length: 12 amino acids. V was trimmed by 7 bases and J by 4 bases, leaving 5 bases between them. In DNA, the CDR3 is TGTGCCAGCACGGGGTATAATTCACCCCTCCACTTT. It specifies CASTGYNSPLHF.

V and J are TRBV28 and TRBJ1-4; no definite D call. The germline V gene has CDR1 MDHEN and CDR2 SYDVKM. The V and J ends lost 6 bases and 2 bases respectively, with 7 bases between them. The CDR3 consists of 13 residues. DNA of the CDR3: TGTGCCAGCAGCGAACCCACTAATGAAAAACTGTTTTTT. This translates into CASSEPTNEKLFF.

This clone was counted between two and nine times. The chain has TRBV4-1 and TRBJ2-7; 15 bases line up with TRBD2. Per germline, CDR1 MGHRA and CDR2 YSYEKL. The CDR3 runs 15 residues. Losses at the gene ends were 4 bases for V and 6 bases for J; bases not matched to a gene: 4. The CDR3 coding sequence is TGCGCCAGCAGCCTTGCGGGACTAGCGGGAGGCGAGCAGTACTTC. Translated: CASSLAGLAGGEQYF.

CDR3 loop: CASSTVQGQETQYF. The CDR3 region has the DNA TGTGCCAGCAGTACCGTGCAGGGCCAAGAGACCCAGTACTTC. The V call is TRBV6-5, the J call TRBJ2-5; D may be TRBD1 (5 bases). The length of the CDR3 is 14 residues. Germline CDR1 reads MNHEY; CDR2 reads SVGAGI. Deletions cut 5 bases from V and 1 base from J, with 11 bases between.